The next 4 T cell receptor beta chains were all read from a single sample in a study of cytomegalovirus exposure and HLA in healthy donors. Vbeta (60) and Jbeta (13) primers were used in the PCR. Sequenced by immunoSEQ multiplex PCR; TCRdb stores in-frame clones only, minus some. The clone table shows 100,000 to 150,000 clones, with the ten largest holding about 2.2%. The specimen was PBMCs. These receptors were obtained from a man aged 40-55 years in good health and CMV-seronegative.

The chain combines TRBV9 with TRBJ2-1; the match to TRBD2 covers 7 bases. Trimming took 3 bases from V and 3 from J; bases not matched to a gene: 6. The CDR3 sequence is 15 residues long. From germline, CDR1 is SGDLS and CDR2 YYNGEE. As DNA, the CDR3 is TGTGCCAGCAGCGCCCCTAGCGGAGGCTACAATGAGCAGTTCTTC. Its protein is CASSAPSGGYNEQFF.

The V call is TRBV19, the J call TRBJ1-5; 8 nucleotides line up with TRBD1. In germline, CDR1 is LNHDA, CDR2 SQIVND (reference sequence). The CDR3 is 14 amino acids. J lost 4 bases, V lost 7 bases, and 6 bases had no gene match. The CDR3 loop is CASTLTGGNQPQHF. The CDR3, as DNA: TGTGCCAGTACCCTAACAGGGGGTAATCAGCCCCAGCATTTT. The full variable domain, its missing parts supplied by reference TRBV19 and TRBJ1-5, is DGGITQSPKYLFRKEGQNVTLSCEQNLNHDAMYWYRQDPGQGLRLIYYSQIVNDFQKGDIAEGYSVSREKKESFPLTVTSAQKNPTAFYLCASTLTGGNQPQHFGDGTRLSIL.

The V and J genes are TRBV28 and TRBJ1-5; 9 bases align to TRBD1. Trimming at V came to 4 bases and at J to 2 bases, leaving 9 bases not matched to a gene. CDR1 MDHEN and CDR2 SYDVKM come from the germline V gene. The CDR3 loop spans 17 amino acids. CDR3 DNA: TGTGCCAGCAGTTCCAGGGGGGGACAGGGAGGCAATCAGCCCCAGCATTTT. This codes for CASSSRGGQGGNQPQHF.

The chain employs TRBV7-3 and TRBJ2-1; possibly TRBD2 for D (6 bases). The V and J ends lost 4 bases and 12 bases respectively, with 16 bases between them. The length of the CDR3 is 13 residues. Germline V gene sequence: CDR1 SGHTA, CDR2 FQGTGA. For the CDR3, the DNA is TGTGCCAGCAGCTCGAGGGACTCGGCGGTGCAGTTCTTC. Protein sequence: CASSSRDSAVQFF.